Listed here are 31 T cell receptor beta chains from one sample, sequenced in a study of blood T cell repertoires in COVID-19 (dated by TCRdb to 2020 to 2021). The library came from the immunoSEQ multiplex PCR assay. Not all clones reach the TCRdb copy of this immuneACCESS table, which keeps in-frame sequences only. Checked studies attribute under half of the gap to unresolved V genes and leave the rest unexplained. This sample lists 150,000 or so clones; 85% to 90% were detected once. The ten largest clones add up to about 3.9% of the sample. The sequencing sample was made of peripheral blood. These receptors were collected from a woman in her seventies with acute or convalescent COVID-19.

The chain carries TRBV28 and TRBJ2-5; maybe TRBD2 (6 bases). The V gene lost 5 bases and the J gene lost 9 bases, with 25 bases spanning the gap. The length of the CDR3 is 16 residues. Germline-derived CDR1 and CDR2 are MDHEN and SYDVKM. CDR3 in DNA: TGTGCCAGCAGTACACGTCTGGGACTGACGGTAAAGTCCCAGTACTTC. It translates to CASSTRLGLTVKSQYF.

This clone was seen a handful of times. The CDR3 bases are TGTGCCAGCAGCTTAGATCGAGCGGGGCCCCAGGAGCAGTACTTC. This encodes CASSLDRAGPQEQYF. The chain uses TRBV11-2 and TRBJ2-7; 7 bases align to TRBD2. J was trimmed by 7 bases and V by 0 bases; bases with no gene match: 9. CDR3 length equals 15 residues. Per the germline V gene, CDR1 is SGHAT and CDR2 is FQNNGV. The variable domain in full, completed from reference TRBV11-2 and TRBJ2-7, reads EAGVAQSPRYKIIEKRQSVAFWCNPISGHATLYWYQQILGQGPKLLIQFQNNGVVDDSQLPKDRFSAERLKGVDSTLKIQPAKLEDSAVYLCASSLDRAGPQEQYFGPGTRLTVT.

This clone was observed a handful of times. The CDR3 coding sequence is TGTGCCAGCAGTACAGGGGGGCATCAGCCCCAGCATTTT. Translated, it gives CASSTGGHQPQHF. The rearrangement links TRBV12-3 or TRBV12-4 to TRBJ1-5, with 8 bases matching TRBD1. The length of the CDR3 is 13 residues. Trimming took 5 bases from V and 5 from J; bases not matched to a gene: 2.

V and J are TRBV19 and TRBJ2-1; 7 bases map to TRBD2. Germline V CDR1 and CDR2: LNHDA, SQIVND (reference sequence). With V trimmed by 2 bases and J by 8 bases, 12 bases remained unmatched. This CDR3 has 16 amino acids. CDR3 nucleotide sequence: TGTGCCAGTAGTATATGGGGAGGGGCGGGGATCGATGAGCAGTTCTTC. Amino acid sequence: CASSIWGGAGIDEQFF.

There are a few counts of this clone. Here the CDR3 DNA reads TGCGCCAGCAGCCAAGGACAGGCGAACACCGGGGAGCTGTTTTTT. Translated, it gives CASSQGQANTGELFF. The chain uses TRBV4-1 and TRBJ2-2; tentatively, D is TRBD1 (6 bases). The CDR3 totals 15 residues. Trimming shortened V by 1 base and J by 0 bases, and 6 bases separated the two germline ends. Germline CDR1 MGHRA, CDR2 YSYEKL.

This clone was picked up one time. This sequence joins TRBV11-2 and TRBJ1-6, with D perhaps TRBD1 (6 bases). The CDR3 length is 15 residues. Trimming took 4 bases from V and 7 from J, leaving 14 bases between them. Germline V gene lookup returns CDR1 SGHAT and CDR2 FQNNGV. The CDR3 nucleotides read TGTGCCAGCAGCTACAGGGACGGAATCAATTCACCCCTCCACTTT. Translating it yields CASSYRDGINSPLHF.

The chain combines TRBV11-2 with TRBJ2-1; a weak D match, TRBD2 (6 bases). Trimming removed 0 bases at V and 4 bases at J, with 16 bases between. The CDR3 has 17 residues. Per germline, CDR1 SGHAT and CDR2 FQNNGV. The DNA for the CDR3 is TGTGCCAGCAGCTTAGATGGATTAGGGGCGGGATACAATGAGCAGTTCTTC. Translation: CASSLDGLGAGYNEQFF. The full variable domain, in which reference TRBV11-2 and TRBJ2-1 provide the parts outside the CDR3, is EAGVAQSPRYKIIEKRQSVAFWCNPISGHATLYWYQQILGQGPKLLIQFQNNGVVDDSQLPKDRFSAERLKGVDSTLKIQPAKLEDSAVYLCASSLDGLGAGYNEQFFGPGTRLTVL.

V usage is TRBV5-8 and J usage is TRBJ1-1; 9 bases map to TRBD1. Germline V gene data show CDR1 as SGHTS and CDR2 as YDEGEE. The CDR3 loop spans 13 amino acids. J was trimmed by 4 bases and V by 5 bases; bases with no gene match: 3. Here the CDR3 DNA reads TGTGCCAGCAGAGGACAGGGGCGCACTGAAGCTTTCTTT. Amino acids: CASRGQGRTEAFF.

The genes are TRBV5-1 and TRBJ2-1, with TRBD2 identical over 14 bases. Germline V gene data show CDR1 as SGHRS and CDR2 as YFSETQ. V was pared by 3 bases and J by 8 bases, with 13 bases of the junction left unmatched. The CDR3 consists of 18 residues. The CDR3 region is CASSSGTGTSGSWYEQFF. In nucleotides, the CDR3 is TGCGCCAGCAGCTCCGGGACGGGGACTAGCGGGAGTTGGTATGAGCAGTTCTTC.

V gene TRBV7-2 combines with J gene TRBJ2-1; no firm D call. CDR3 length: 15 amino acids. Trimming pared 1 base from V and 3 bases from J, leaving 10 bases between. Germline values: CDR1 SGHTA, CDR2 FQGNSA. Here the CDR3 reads CASSLGNLIYNEQFF. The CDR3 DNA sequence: TGTGCCAGCAGCTTAGGTAACTTAATCTACAATGAGCAGTTCTTC.

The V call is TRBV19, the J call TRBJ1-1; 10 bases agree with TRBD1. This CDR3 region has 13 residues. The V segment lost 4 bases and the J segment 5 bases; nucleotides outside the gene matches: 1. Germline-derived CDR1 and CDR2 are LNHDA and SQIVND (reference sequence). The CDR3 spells CASSRQGATEAFF. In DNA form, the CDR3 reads TGTGCCAGTAGTAGACAGGGGGCAACTGAAGCTTTCTTT.

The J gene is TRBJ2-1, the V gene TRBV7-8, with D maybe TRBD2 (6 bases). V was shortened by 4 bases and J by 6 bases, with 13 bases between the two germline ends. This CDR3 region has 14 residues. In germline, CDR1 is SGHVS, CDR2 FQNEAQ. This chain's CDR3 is CASSSRGIGNEQFF. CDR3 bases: TGTGCCAGCAGCTCCCGGGGGATAGGCAATGAGCAGTTCTTC. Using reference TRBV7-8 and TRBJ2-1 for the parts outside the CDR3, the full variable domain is GAGVSQSPRYKVAKRGQDVALRCDPISGHVSLFWYQQALGQGPEFLTYFQNEAQLDKSGLPSDRFFAERPEGSVSTLKIQRTQQEDSAVYLCASSSRGIGNEQFFGPGTRLTVL.

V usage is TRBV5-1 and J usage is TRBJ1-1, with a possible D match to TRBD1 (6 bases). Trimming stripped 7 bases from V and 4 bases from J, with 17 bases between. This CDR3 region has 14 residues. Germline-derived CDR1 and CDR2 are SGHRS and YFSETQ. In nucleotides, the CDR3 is TGCGCCAGCTTCTTCGAGCAGGGGAGCACTGAAGCTTTCTTT. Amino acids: CASFFEQGSTEAFF.

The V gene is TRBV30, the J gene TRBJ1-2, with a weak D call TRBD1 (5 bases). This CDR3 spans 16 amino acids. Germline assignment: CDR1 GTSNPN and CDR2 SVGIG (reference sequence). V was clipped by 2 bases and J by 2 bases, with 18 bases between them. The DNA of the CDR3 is TGTGCCTGGAGTAGGGTAGGGGTAACAGAAAACTATGGCTACACCTTC. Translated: CAWSRVGVTENYGYTF.

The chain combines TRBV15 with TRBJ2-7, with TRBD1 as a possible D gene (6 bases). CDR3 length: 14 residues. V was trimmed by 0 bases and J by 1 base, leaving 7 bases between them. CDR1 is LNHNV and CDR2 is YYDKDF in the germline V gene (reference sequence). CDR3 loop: CATSRDRGSYEQYF. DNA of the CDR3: TGTGCCACCAGCAGAGATAGGGGGTCCTACGAGCAGTACTTC.

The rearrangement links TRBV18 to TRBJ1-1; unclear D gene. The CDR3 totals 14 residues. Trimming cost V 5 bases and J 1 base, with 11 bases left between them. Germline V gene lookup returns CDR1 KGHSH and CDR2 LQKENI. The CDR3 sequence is CASSTSAENTEAFF. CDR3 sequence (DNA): TGTGCCAGCTCAACAAGCGCGGAGAACACTGAAGCTTTCTTT.

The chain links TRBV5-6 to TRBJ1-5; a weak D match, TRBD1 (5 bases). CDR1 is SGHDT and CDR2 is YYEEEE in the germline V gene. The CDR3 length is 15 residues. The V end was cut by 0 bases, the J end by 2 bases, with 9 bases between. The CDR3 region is CASSLGQGRNQPQHF. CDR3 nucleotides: TGTGCCAGCAGCTTGGGGCAGGGTCGCAATCAGCCCCAGCATTTT.

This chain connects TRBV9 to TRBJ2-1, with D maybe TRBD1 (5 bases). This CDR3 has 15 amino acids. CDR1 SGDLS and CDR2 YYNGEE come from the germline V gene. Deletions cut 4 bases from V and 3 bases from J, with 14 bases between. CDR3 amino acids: CASSSVGANYNEQFF. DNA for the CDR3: TGTGCCAGCAGCTCCGTAGGGGCCAACTACAATGAGCAGTTCTTC.

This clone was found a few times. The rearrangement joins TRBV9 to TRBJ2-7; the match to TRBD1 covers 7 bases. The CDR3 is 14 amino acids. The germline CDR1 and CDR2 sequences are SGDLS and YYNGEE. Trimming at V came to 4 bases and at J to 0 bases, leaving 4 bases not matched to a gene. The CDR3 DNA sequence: TGTGCCAGCAGCCTCTGGGACAGCTCCTACGAGCAGTACTTC. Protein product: CASSLWDSSYEQYF. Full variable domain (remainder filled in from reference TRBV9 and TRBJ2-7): DSGVTQTPKHLITATGQRVTLRCSPRSGDLSVYWYQQSLDQGLQFLIQYYNGEERAKGNILERFSAQQFPDLHSELNLSSLELGDSALYFCASSLWDSSYEQYFGPGTRLTVT.

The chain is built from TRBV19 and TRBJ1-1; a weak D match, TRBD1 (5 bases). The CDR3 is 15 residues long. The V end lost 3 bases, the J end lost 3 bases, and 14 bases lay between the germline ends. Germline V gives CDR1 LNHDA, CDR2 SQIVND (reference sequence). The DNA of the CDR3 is TGTGCCAGTAGTATGTTGGGGTCGGGGGACACTGAAGCTTTCTTT. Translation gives CASSMLGSGDTEAFF.

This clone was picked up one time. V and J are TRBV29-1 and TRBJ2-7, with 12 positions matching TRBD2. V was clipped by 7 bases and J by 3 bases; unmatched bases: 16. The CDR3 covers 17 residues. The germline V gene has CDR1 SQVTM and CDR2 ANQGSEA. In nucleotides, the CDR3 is TGCAGCGCCATACTAGCGGGAGGCGTTAAGAACCTCTACGAGCAGTACTTC. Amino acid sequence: CSAILAGGVKNLYEQYF.

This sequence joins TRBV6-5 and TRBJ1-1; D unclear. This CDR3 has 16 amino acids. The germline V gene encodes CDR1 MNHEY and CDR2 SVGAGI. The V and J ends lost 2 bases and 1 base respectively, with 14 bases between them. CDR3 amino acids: CASSYAPGHTNTEAFF. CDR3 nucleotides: TGTGCCAGCAGTTACGCTCCTGGGCATACGAACACTGAAGCTTTCTTT.

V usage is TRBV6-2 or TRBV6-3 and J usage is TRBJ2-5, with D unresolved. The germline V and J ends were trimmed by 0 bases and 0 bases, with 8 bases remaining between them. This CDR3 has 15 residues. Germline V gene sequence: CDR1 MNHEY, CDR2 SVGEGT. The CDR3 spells CASSYSFRNQETQYF. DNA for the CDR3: TGTGCCAGCAGTTACTCGTTTCGTAACCAAGAGACCCAGTACTTC.

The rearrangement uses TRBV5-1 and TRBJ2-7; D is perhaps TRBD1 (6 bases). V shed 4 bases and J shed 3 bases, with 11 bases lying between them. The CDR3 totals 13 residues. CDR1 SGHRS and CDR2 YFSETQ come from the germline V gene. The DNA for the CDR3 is TGCGCCAGCAGCCACGGACAGAACTACGAGCAGTACTTC. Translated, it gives CASSHGQNYEQYF.

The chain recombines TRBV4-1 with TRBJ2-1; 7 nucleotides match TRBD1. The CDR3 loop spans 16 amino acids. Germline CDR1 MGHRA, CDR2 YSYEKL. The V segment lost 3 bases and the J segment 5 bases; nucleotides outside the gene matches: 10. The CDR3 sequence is CASSQGVSTGHNEQFF. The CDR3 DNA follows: TGCGCCAGCAGCCAGGGCGTCTCGACAGGGCACAATGAGCAGTTCTTC.

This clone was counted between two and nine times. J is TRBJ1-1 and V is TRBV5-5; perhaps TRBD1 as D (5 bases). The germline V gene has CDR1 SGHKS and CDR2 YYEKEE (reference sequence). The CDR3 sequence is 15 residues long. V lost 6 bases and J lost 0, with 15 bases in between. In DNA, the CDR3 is TGTGCCAGCATCCAGGGTCGGGCAGTGAACACTGAAGCTTTCTTT. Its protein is CASIQGRAVNTEAFF.

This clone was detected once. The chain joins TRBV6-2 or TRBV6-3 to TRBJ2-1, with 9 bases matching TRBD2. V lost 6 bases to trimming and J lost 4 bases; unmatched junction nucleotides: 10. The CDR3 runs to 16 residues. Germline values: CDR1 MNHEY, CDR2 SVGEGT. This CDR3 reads CASSRISGGKYNEQFF. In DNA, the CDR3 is TGTGCCAGCAGCCGGATTAGCGGGGGAAAATACAATGAGCAGTTCTTC.

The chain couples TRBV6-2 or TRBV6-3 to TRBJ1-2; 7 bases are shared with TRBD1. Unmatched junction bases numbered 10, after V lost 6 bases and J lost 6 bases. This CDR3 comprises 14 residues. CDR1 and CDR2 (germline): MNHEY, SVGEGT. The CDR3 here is CASSRGQSPHGYTF. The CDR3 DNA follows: TGTGCCAGCAGCAGGGGACAGTCGCCCCATGGCTACACCTTC.

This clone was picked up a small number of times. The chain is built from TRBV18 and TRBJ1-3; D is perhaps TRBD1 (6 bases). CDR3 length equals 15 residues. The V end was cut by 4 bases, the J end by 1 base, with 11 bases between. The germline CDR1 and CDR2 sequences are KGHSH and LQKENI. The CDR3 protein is CASSLYDRSGNTIYF. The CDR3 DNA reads TGTGCCAGCTCACTATACGACAGGTCTGGAAACACCATATATTTT.

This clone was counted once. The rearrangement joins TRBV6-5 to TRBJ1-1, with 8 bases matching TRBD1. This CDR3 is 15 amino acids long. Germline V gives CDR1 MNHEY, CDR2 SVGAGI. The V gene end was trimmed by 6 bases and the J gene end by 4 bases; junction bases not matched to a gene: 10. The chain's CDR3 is CASSSRTGLSTEAFF. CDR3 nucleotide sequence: TGTGCCAGCAGCTCCCGGACAGGGTTGTCCACTGAAGCTTTCTTT.

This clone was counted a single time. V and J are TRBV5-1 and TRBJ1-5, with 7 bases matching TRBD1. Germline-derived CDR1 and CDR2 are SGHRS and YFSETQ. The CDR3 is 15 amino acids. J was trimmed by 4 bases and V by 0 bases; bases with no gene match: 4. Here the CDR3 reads CASSLEGQQNQPQHF. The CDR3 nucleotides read TGCGCCAGCAGCTTGGAGGGACAGCAGAATCAGCCCCAGCATTTT.